The clone carrying this TCR beta chain appeared a few times. In germline, CDR1 is SGHVS, CDR2 FQNEAQ. CDR3 size: 14 residues. The V end lost 1 base, the J end lost 8 bases, and 14 bases lay between the germline ends. The data derive from a study of regulatory T cells in long-lasting Graves disease. Arm-PCR of CDR3 regions with iRepertoire HTBI primers generated TCR beta libraries. TCRdb re-analysed the multiplex PCR reads in MiXCR, keeping a single row per CDR3 protein. The top ten hold less than 30% of the sample, which has almost 350,000 distinct CDR3 sequences, about 19% seen once. As to time point: persistent/refractory GD, antithyroid drugs over 5 years with positive TRAb. Extracted PBMC RNA gave rise to the TCR library.

The material was peripheral blood mononuclear cells (PBMCs), obtained when the disease was refractory, from a patient treated with antithyroid drugs. V is TRBV7-8 and J is TRBJ1-2; the D gene is possibly TRBD1 (5 bases). This TCR was recovered from a female donor with Graves disease. Here the CDR3 reads CASSLGGGGVGYTF. The CDR3 DNA is TGTGCCAGCAGCTTAGGGGGGGGTGGGGTCGGCTACACCTTC.